Reported below is one T cell receptor beta chain. Antigen unknown. The source of the sample is a study of chemoradiotherapy in HPV16-positive cancers. On the study more broadly: Candidate HPV-specific T-cell clones and common TCR motifs came from functional assays in a couple of HPV16-positive patients.

Trimming stripped 0 bases from V and 8 bases from J, with 10 bases between. CDR1 and CDR2 (germline): SGHDN, FVKESK. The CDR3 loop spans 13 amino acids. Sequencing used immunoSEQ multiplex PCR; TCRdb keeps in-frame clones, though not all of them. The sample carries some 17,000 clones, roughly nine tenths recorded once. General study findings and limits: Candidate HPV-specific clones and E7-related TCR motifs grew in tumor during treatment.

This receptor was taken from a human donor with HPV-associated anogenital cancer. This specimen was blood, taken from a patient who underwent chemoradiotherapy. V gene TRBV14 combines with J gene TRBJ1-2; no clear D. DNA of the CDR3: TGTGCCAGCAGCCAAGAGGGTTTGTACGGCTACACCTTC. It yields the protein CASSQEGLYGYTF.